The TCR beta chain under discussion was sequenced for a study of CD8+ T cells in alopecia areata. The study, taken as a whole, reports: Scalp repertoires also include resident alphabeta T cells from normal skin. More clonal than normal scalp was lesional scalp, particularly alopecia totalis/universalis. TCR sharing across patients was less clear than in mice, possibly HLA-related.

Using a FACSAria, the CD4+ and CD8+ T cells were sorted from the PBMCs. Extraction and reverse transcription of RNA yielded cDNA as the sequencing template. Sequencing used immunoSEQ multiplex PCR; TCRdb keeps in-frame clones, though not all of them. The sample yields 150,000 to 200,000 clones, about three fifths seen once. Turning to this clone: Its antigen is as yet unknown.

V was trimmed by 1 base and J by 0 bases, leaving 5 bases between them. Germline assignment: CDR1 SGDLS and CDR2 YYNGEE. This CDR3 has 15 residues. Material: CD4+ T cells sorted from blood. The sequence derives from a human donor in good health. The chain has TRBV9 and TRBJ2-6; D remains unclear. The CDR3: CASSVMGSGANVLTF. The CDR3 DNA reads TGTGCCAGCAGCGTAATGGGCTCTGGGGCCAACGTCCTGACTTTC.